This TCR beta chain was documented in a study of blood T cell repertoires in COVID-19 (dated by TCRdb to between 2020 and 2021). For context, the study as a whole: Samples from collaborators originated in the United States, Italy and Spain and spanned both the acute and convalescent phases of COVID-19. Where available, HLA class I and class II types were obtained from metadata supplied by the sample provider rather than from assay-based typing. The material from the prospective study consisted of cDNA or gDNA derived from T cells, B-cell-depleted T cells, or PBMCs. Sample metadata almost always included a de-identified subject ID, COVID-19 status, age in years and sex. Deeply sampled blood TCRbeta repertoires from subjects exposed to, actively infected with, or recovered from COVID-19 were included in the dataset. The samples were drawn from two sources: the first 160 participants of the ongoing ImmuneRACE study, and some 1,300 subjects contributed by 6 global collaborators. The repertoires were released in a freely available public database meant as a resource for research on the immune response to SARS-CoV-2.

TCRbeta CDR3 regions were amplified from genomic DNA using the immunoSEQ Assay, a bias-controlled multiplex PCR. For the original study's pipeline: Within the assay, amplification of reference gene primers was used to estimate how many nucleated cells each sample contained. To quantify the absolute abundance of each unique TCRbeta CDR3 rearrangement, sequence reads were collapsed and filtered. For each sample, productive Simpson clonality was calculated as the square root of Simpson's diversity index over productive rearrangements. The immuneACCESS repertoire file appears here via TCRdb, limited to in-frame rearrangements. These files lack a portion of the clones; in checked studies, under half of the deficit traces to unresolved V genes, and the cause of the others is not known. That table is the source of V, J and clone size, and D and trimming were worked out from the DNA. In this sample the table shows about 440,000 clones, roughly 87% of which occur a single time. The ten largest clones add up to about 0.63% of the sample.

As concerns this clone: Its antigen specificity is not known. Base qualities are missing; no much larger clone stands one base away.

Paper-wide results and their limitations: The quantity of clinical and demographic metadata differed by source and by participant and was supplied without curation.

In the prospective study, participants were roughly 18 to 100 years old, resided in 24 geographic areas of the United States, and were enrolled through a virtual design. To assign participants to cohorts, the prospective study relied on clinical history that participants themselves reported in a screening survey and a study questionnaire. ImmuneRACE Cohort 3 recovered participants were defined by two consecutive negative NP/OP PCR tests, healthcare professional clearance, or symptom resolution. In the prospective study, mobile phlebotomists collected whole blood, serum and a nasopharyngeal or oropharyngeal swab from each participant. Participants in the prospective study had the option to provide additional blood draws and questionnaires over a roughly 2-month period. Before DNA extraction, blood samples from the prospective study were shipped at room temperature or frozen. Taken from cysteine to phenylalanine, the CDR3 has 15 residues. Kept here is only the CDR3 DNA, which spans 45 bases and is read in frame from base 1. CDR1 and CDR2 were assigned from the germline V gene as SGHDT and YYEEEE. Compared with germline, V lacks 1 base and J lacks 5 bases; bases without a gene match: 6.

The rearranged segments are TRBV5-6 and TRBJ1-5; 7 central nucleotides agree with TRBD1. The TCR sequence derives from a man between 18 and 35 years old who had recovered from COVID-19. The specimen was PBMCs or T cells enriched from blood (not recorded which). The nucleotide sequence reads as follows: TGTGCCAGCAGCTTGATGGACAGGAGTTATCAGCCCCAGCATTTT. Translated, this gives CASSLMDRSYQPQHF.